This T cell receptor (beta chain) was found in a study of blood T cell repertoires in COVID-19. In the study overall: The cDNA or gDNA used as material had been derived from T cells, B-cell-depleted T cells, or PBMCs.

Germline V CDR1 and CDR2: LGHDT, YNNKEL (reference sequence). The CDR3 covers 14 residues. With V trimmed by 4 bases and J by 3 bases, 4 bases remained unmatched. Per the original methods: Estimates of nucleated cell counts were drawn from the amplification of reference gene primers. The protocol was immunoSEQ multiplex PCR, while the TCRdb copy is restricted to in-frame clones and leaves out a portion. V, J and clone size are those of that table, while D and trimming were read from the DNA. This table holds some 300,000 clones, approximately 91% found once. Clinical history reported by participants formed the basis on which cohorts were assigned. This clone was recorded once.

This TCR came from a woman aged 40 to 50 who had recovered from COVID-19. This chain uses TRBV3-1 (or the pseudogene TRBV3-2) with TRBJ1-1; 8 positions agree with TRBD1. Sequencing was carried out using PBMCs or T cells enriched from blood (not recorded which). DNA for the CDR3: TGTGCCAGCAGCCTTCAGGGGGCTTACACTGAAGCTTTCTTT. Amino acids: CASSLQGAYTEAFF.